This T cell receptor (beta chain) was documented in a study of blood T cells in healthy people across ages (dated by TCRdb to about 2015). Regarding the study in general: In model experiments, template switching captured about one uniquely barcoded TCR beta cDNA molecule for every two T cells. Donors were grouped into four age groups: young (average about 15 years), middle-aged (around 39), aged (about 60) and long-lived (around 80). Two additional independent replicas of 1 million unique cDNA reads from the same blood draw were analyzed for two donors (one aged 18 to 30 and one aged 80 or older). Using deep sequencing normalized with unique cDNA molecular identifiers, the study measured how TCR beta repertoire diversity changes with age. To avoid experimental bias, donors of different ages were distributed randomly across sequencing lanes. On the study overall, not on this receptor specifically: As age increased, observed TCR beta diversity per million T cells dropped in a roughly linear way, and a significant reduction was already evident by age about 40. A strong correlation was found between observed TCR beta diversity and the percentage of naive T cells measured by flow cytometry. Since profiling was done on bulk unsorted PBMCs, naive and antigen-experienced compartments could not be conclusively compared. The CMV infection status of donors was not known, potentially confounding age-related changes in expanded clonotypes. Estimates of total diversity from one million sequenced T cells were regarded as lower bounds and underestimates. Compared with the aged group, the long-lived group had more naive CD4+ T cells, fewer expanded clones and increased TCR diversity, a pattern suggesting age selection.

Library prep was done by 5' RACE. These reads were obtained on an Illumina HiSeq 2500. A second PCR of roughly 6 to 12 cycles was performed with a sample-barcoded 5' primer and a J-beta primer mix. Each TCR beta cDNA molecule received a unique molecular identifier from a template-switch 5' adaptor carrying 12 random nucleotides. Each sample yielded at least 2.5 million CDR3-containing paired-end reads. First-strand cDNA synthesis was performed from all RNA using the Mint cDNA synthesis kit, with priming by a TRBC-specific oligonucleotide. Following uracil-DNA glycosylase treatment, all cDNA underwent a first 18-cycle PCR with the universal primers M1SS and BC2_uni_R. The authors' analysis ran thus. For normalization, 1 million high-quality reads were randomly selected from each sample, with every read carrying a distinct molecular identifier. Reads sharing molecular identifiers were discarded rather than binned into consensus sequences. MiTCR, set to a Q25 quality threshold and the strictest error-elimination algorithm, was used for CDR3 identification, clonotype clustering and error correction. A nonparametric unseen species model with Euler transformation was used to estimate lower-bound total TCR beta diversity. TCRdb trimmed the raw reads at Q25, called clones with MiXCR and kept productive beta chains. A single entry per CDR3 protein holds the most common genes and DNA from its merged rows. TCRdb's processing, not the study's, gives the V and J calls here. This sample comprises more than 1 million distinct CDR3 sequences, 35% to 55% of them detected only once. Together, the top ten hold under 20% of the sample.

Note on this clonotype: No cognate antigen has been identified for it. Per-base qualities were not stored, and no clone one base away is much larger.

The roughly 37 donors, aged 6 to 90 years, were systemically healthy Caucasian individuals from Russia. Around 10 milliliters of peripheral blood were collected from each donor into EDTA-treated Vacutainer tubes. PBMCs were isolated by Ficoll-Paque density-gradient centrifugation, with at least 6 million obtained per sample. Total RNA was extracted from PBMCs with Trizol reagent, with at least 6 micrograms obtained per sample. Naive CD45RAhigh/CD27high T cell percentages were measured by flow cytometry on a PBMC aliquot from every donor. Per the germline V gene, SQVTM is the CDR1 and ANQGSEA is the CDR2. Counted from cysteine to phenylalanine, this CDR3 has 11 amino acids. The retained sequence is limited to the CDR3, 33 bases, with the frame set at the first base. V and J lose 7 bases and 1 base, and a span of 6 bases separates them.

Here the chain combines TRBV29-1 and TRBJ2-3; there is no confident call for the D gene. This receptor was taken from a woman aged 55-75 years in good health. What was sequenced was blood. Here is the DNA: TGCAGCGGACAAGGCACAGATACGCAGTATTTT. Its translation is CSGQGTDTQYF.